This TCR beta chain was found in a study of blood T cell repertoires in COVID-19. Germline V gene lookup returns CDR1 SGHKS and CDR2 YYEKEE (reference sequence). The CDR3 extends over 15 amino acids. V gave up 4 bases and J gave up 1 base; unmatched junction bases: 6. Sequencing used immunoSEQ multiplex PCR; TCRdb keeps in-frame clones, though not all of them. Of 300,000 to 350,000 clones in the sample, 88% were seen once. This clone was detected many times. The sample consisted of PBMCs or T cells enriched from blood (not recorded which). The chain combines TRBV5-5 with TRBJ2-3, with 7 bases lining up with TRBD1. The source is a man younger than 45 who had recovered from COVID-19. The CDR3 nucleotides are TGTGCCAGCAGCCGCCGTGGACAGGGCACAGATACGCAGTATTTT. Amino acid sequence: CASSRRGQGTDTQYF. Drawing the rest from reference TRBV5-5 and TRBJ2-3, the complete variable domain is DAGVTQSPTHLIKTRGQQVTLRCSPISGHKSVSWYQQVLGQGPQFIFQYYEKEERGRGNFPDRFSARQFPNYSSELNVNALLLGDSALYLCASSRRGQGTDTQYFGPGTRLTVL.